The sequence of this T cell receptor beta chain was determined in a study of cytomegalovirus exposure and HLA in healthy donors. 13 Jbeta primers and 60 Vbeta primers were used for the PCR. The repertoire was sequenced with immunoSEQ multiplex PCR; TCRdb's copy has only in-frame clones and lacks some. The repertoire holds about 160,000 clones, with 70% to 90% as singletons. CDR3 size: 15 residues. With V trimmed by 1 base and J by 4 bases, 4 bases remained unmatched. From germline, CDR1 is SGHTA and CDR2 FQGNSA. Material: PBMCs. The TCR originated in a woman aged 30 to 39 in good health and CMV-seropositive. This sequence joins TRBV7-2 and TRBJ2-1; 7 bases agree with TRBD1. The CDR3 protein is CASSLGGQLYNEQFF. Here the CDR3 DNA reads TGTGCCAGCAGCTTAGGGGGACAGCTTTACAATGAGCAGTTCTTC.